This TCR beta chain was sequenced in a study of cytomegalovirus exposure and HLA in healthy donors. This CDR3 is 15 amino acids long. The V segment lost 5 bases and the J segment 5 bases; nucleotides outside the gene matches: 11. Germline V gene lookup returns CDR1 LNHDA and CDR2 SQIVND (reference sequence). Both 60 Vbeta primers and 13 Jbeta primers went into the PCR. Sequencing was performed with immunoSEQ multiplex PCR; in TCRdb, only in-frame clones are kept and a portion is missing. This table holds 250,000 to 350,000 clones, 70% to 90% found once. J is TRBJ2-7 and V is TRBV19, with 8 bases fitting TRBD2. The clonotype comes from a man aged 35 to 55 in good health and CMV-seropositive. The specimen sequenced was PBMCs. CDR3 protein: CASSPRGGRQDEQYF. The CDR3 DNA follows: TGTGCCAGTAGTCCTCGGGGGGGGCGCCAAGACGAGCAGTACTTC.